The present T cell receptor beta chain was sequenced within a study of PD-1 blockade in classical Hodgkin lymphoma. Study-wide results and limits: Complete responders started with a diversity level that resembled newly diagnosed patients at baseline. CD8+ TCR diversity did not rise significantly by C4D1, unlike CD4+. Patients with an early start, nivolumab under 1 year after ASCT, were excluded.

Germline V gene sequence: CDR1 SSHAT, CDR2 FNYEAQ (reference sequence). The CDR3 is made up of 15 amino acids. V lost 4 bases to trimming and J lost 4 bases; unmatched junction nucleotides: 2. Produced via immunoSEQ multiplex PCR; TCRdb's table is partial and in-frame only. Among roughly 15,000 clones, around 80% were seen once, and the ten largest hold more than 15%. Comments on this clone: Its cognate antigen is unknown.

Documented time point: cycle 4 day 1 (C4D1), after less than seven weeks of nivolumab. All trial patients relapsed after autologous stem cell transplantation. Patients' outcomes at their best amounted to complete response, partial response or progressive disease. J is TRBJ2-1 and V is TRBV7-7; 12 bases fit TRBD2. Sequencing was performed on peripheral blood mononuclear cells (PBMCs), taken before the fourth cycle of nivolumab. This receptor was obtained from a human donor with classical Hodgkin lymphoma. Here the CDR3 reads CASSSGLAGYNEQFF. The CDR3 nucleotides are TGTGCCAGCAGCTCCGGACTAGCGGGGTACAATGAGCAGTTCTTC.